This T cell receptor beta chain was recorded in a study of blood T cell repertoires in COVID-19. Across the study: Sites across the United States, Italy and Spain contributed samples from acute and convalescent COVID-19. From T cells, B-cell-depleted T cells, or PBMCs came the material, which was cDNA or gDNA.

V was pared by 5 bases and J by 5 bases, with 10 bases of the junction left unmatched. In germline, CDR1 is SGHAT, CDR2 FQNNGV. This CDR3 is 16 amino acids long. Per the original data handling: Estimates of nucleated cell counts were drawn from the amplification of reference gene primers. Clones were read by immunoSEQ multiplex PCR, and TCRdb kept only the in-frame ones, dropping some. V and J calls and clone size follow that table, whereas D and trimming were derived from the DNA. The table includes over 250,000 clones, approximately 89% detected once. The genes are TRBV11-2 and TRBJ2-1, with 9 bases aligning to TRBD2. The origin of this receptor is a woman in her sixties or seventies with acute or convalescent COVID-19. Sequencing was done on a sample of peripheral blood. The CDR3 nucleotides are TGTGCCAGCAGCCCCAGCGTTAGCGGGGGACACAATGAGCAGTTCTTC. Translation: CASSPSVSGGHNEQFF.